The following is a T cell receptor (beta chain) sequence with its context. No antigen is known for it. The record originates from a study of a mutant IDH1 vaccine in newly diagnosed glioma. Study in general: Males made up about 60% and females roughly 40% of treated patients, whose mean age was about 40 years. Patients previously underwent radiotherapy, temozolomide, or both, and most underwent both.

Here immunoSEQ multiplex PCR was the method, and the copy in TCRdb shows in-frame clones only, minus some. The sample has about 52,000 clones; over 75% are singletons. Notes on the study in general: Altogether, approximately 93% of patients exhibited vaccine-induced immune responses.

Time point here: week 11, during vaccination. It was 300 ug of mutant IDH1 20-mer peptide that made up each vaccine dose, given with topical imiquimod. Newly diagnosed WHO grade 3 or 4 IDH1-mutant, ATRX-lost astrocytomas were identified in the donors. V lost 4 bases to trimming and J lost 7 bases; unmatched junction nucleotides: 10. The CDR3 is made up of 14 amino acids. CDR1 and CDR2 from the germline V gene are SGDLS and YYNGEE. The receptor was derived from a man aged 50 to 60 with glioma. The chain links TRBV9 to TRBJ1-2; 7 nucleotides line up with TRBD1. The sequenced sample was PBMCs, obtained from a glioma patient whose treatment included an IDH1 peptide vaccine. The CDR3 DNA reads TGTGCCAGCAGCTCCCAAGACAGGGTCGGTGGCTACACCTTC. It translates to CASSSQDRVGGYTF. The full variable domain, in which reference TRBV9 and TRBJ1-2 provide the parts outside the CDR3, is DSGVTQTPKHLITATGQRVTLRCSPRSGDLSVYWYQQSLDQGLQFLIQYYNGEERAKGNILERFSAQQFPDLHSELNLSSLELGDSALYFCASSSQDRVGGYTFGSGTRLTVV.